This T cell receptor (beta chain) was obtained from a study of blood T cell repertoires in COVID-19. Whole-study context: Some COVID-19 samples were acute and others convalescent; all came from the United States, Italy and Spain. PBMCs, B-cell-depleted T cells, or T cells were the source of the cDNA or gDNA that made up the material.

In this sample, this clone turned up a few times. In the authors' workflow: Estimated nucleated cell counts came from reference gene primer amplification. Sequencing used immunoSEQ multiplex PCR; TCRdb keeps in-frame clones, though not all of them. V and J calls and clone size come straight from that table; D and trimming were deduced from the DNA. This sample has about 59,000 clones, with approximately 80% found just once. Sequencing input: peripheral blood. This TCR was recovered from a man aged 55 to 70 with acute or convalescent COVID-19.

The CDR3 DNA is TGTGCCAGCAGCTCCTCTTGGGGCGGAAAACTGTTTTTT. Encoded protein: CASSSSWGGKLFF. The gene calls are TRBV11-2 and TRBJ1-4, with a weak D call TRBD1 (5 bases). This CDR3 is 13 amino acids long. V was shortened by 4 bases and J by 10 bases, with 13 bases between the two germline ends. Germline V lookup: CDR1 SGHAT, CDR2 FQNNGV.